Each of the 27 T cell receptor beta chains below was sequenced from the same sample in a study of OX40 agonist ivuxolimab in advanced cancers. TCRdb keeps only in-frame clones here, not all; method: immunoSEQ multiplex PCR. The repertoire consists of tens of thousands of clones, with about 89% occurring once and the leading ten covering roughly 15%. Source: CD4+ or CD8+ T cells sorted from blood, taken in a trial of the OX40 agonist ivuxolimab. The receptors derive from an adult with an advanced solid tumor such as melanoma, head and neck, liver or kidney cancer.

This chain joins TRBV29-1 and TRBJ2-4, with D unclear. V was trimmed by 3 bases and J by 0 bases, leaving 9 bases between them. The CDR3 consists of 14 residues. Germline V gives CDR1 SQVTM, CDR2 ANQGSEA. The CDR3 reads CSVELTTAKNIQYF. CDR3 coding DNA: TGCAGCGTTGAGTTGACCACAGCCAAAAACATTCAGTACTTC.

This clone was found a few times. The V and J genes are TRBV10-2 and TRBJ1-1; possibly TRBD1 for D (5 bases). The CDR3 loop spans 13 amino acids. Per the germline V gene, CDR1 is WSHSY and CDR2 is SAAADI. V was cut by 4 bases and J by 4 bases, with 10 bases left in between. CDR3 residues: CASSVSGGTEAFF. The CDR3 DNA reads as TGCGCCAGCAGTGTTTCGGGGGGCACTGAAGCTTTCTTT.

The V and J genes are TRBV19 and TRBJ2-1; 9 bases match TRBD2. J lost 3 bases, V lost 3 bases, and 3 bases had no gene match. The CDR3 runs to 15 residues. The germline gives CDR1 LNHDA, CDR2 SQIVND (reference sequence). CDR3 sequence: CASSMGSGSYNEQFF. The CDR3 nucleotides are TGTGCCAGTAGTATGGGTAGCGGGAGCTACAATGAGCAGTTCTTC.

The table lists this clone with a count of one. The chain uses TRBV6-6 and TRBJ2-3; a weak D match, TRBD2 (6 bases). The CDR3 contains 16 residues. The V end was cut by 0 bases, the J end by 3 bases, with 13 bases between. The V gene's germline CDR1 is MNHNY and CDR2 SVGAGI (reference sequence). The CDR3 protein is CASSYSEGGFTDTQYF. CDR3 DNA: TGTGCCAGCAGTTACTCCGAGGGAGGATTTACAGATACGCAGTATTTT.

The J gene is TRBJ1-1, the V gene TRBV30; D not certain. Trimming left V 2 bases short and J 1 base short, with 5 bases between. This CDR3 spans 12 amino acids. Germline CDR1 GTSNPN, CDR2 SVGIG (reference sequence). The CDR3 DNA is TGTGCCTGGAGTACGGCGAACACTGAAGCTTTCTTT. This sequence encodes CAWSTANTEAFF.

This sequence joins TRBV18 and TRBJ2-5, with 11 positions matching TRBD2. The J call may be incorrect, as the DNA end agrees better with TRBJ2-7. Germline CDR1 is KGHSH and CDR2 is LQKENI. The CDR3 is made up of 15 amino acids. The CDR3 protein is CASSPTTSGIYEQYF. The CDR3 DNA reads TGTGCCAGCTCACCAACGACTAGCGGGATCTACGAGCAGTACTTC.

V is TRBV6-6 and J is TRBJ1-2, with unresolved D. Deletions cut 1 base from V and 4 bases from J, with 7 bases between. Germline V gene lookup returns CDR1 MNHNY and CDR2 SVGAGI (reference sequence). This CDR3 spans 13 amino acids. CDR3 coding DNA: TGTGCCAGCAGTTACTACAGTAGCTATGGCTACACCTTC. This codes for CASSYYSSYGYTF.

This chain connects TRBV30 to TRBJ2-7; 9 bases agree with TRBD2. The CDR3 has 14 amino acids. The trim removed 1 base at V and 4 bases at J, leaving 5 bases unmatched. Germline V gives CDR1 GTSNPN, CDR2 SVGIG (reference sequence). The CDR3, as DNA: TGTGCCTGGAGTGGGGAGCGGGAGGTTTACGAGCAGTACTTC. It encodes CAWSGEREVYEQYF.

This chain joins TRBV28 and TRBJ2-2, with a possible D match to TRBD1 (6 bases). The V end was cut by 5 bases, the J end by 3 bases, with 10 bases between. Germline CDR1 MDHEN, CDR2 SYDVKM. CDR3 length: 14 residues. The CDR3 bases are TGTGCCAGCAGTCCGTGGACAGACACCGGGGAGCTGTTTTTT. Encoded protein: CASSPWTDTGELFF.

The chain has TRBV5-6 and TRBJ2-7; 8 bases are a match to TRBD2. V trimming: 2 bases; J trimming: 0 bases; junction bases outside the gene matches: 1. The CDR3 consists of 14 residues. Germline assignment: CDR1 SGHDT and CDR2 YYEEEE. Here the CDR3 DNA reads TGTGCCAGCAGCTTTAGCGGGATCTCCTACGAGCAGTACTTC. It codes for CASSFSGISYEQYF.

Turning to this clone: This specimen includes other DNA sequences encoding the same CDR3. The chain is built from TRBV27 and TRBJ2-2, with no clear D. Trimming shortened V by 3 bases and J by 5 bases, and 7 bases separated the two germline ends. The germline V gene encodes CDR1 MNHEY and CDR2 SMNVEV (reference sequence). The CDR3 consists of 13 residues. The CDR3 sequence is CASSLWVTGELFF. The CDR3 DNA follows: TGTGCCAGCAGTTTGTGGGTTACCGGGGAGCTGTTTTTT.

The DNA for the CDR3 is TGTGCCAGCAGCCAAAGACTAGCGGGAGATACGCAGTATTTT. This encodes CASSQRLAGDTQYF. The chain links TRBV4-2 to TRBJ2-3; 10 bases are a match to TRBD2. Looked up from germline, CDR1 is LGHNA and CDR2 is YNFKEQ. The CDR3 loop spans 14 amino acids. The V and J ends lost 2 bases and 5 bases, in that order; junction bases with no gene match: 1.

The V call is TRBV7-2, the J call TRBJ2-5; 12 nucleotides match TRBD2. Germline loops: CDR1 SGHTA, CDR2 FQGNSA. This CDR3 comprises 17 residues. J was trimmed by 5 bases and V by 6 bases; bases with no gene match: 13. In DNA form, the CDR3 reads TGTGCCAGCAGTTTGGGACCGACTAGCGGGAGAGACGAGACCCAGTACTTC. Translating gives CASSLGPTSGRDETQYF.

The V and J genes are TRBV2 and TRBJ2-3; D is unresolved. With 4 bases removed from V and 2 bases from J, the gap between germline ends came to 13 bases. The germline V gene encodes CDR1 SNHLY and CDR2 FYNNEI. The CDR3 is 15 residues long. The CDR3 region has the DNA TGTGCCAGCAGTGCAAGCGCCCGAGTCACAGATACGCAGTATTTT. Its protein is CASSASARVTDTQYF. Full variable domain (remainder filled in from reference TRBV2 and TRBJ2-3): EPEVTQTPSHQVTQMGQEVILRCVPISNHLYFYWYRQILGQKVEFLVSFYNNEISEKSEIFDDQFSVERPDGSNFTLKIRSTKLEDSAMYFCASSASARVTDTQYFGPGTRLTVL.

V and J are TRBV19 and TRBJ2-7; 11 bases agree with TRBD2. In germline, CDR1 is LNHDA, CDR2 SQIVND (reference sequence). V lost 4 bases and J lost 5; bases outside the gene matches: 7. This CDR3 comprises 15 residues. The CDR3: CASSTIAGGPNEQYF. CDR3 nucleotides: TGTGCCAGTAGTACCATAGCGGGAGGGCCCAACGAGCAGTACTTC.

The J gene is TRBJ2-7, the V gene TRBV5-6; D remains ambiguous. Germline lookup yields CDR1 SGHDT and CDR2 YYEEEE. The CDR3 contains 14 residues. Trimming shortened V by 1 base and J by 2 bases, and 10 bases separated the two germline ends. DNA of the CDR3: TGTGCCAGCAGCTTGTTGGTTGGCGCCTACGAGCAGTACTTC. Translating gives CASSLLVGAYEQYF.

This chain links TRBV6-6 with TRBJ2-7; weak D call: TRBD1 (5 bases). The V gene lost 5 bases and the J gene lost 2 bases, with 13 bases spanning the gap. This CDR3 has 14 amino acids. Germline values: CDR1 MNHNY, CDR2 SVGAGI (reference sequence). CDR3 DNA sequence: TGTGCCAGCAGTATAGATGGCAGGGCCTACGAGCAGTACTTC. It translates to CASSIDGRAYEQYF.

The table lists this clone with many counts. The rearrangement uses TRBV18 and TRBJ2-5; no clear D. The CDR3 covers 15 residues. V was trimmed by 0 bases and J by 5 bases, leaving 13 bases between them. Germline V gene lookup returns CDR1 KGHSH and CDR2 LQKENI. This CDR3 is CASSPPVPLGETQYF. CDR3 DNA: TGTGCCAGCTCACCACCGGTTCCTTTAGGGGAGACCCAGTACTTC.

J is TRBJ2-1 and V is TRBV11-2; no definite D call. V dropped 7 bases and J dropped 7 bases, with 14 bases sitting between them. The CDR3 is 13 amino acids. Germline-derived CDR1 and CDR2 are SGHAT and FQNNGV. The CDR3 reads CASTRKQRNEQFF. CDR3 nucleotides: TGTGCCAGCACCCGAAAACAGAGGAATGAGCAGTTCTTC. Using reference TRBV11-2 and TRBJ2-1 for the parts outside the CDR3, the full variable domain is EAGVAQSPRYKIIEKRQSVAFWCNPISGHATLYWYQQILGQGPKLLIQFQNNGVVDDSQLPKDRFSAERLKGVDSTLKIQPAKLEDSAVYLCASTRKQRNEQFFGPGTRLTVL.

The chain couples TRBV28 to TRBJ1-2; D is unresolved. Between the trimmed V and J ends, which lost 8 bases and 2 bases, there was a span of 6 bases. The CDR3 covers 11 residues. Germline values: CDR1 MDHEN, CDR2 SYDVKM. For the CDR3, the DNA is TGTGCCAGCGGTGAAAACTATGGCTACACCTTC. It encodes CASGENYGYTF.

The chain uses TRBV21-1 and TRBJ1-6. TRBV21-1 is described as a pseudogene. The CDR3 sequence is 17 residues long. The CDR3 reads CASSKKGGLVKESPLHF. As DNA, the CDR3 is TGTGCCAGCAGCAAAAAGGGGGGTTTAGTGAAGGAATCACCCCTCCACTTT.

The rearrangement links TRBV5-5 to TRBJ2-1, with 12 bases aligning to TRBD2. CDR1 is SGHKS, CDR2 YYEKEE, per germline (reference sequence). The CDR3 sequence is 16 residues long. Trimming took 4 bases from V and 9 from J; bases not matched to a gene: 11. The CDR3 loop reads CASSLFRTSGVGEQFF. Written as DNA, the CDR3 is TGTGCCAGCAGCCTCTTTAGGACTAGCGGGGTGGGTGAGCAGTTCTTC.

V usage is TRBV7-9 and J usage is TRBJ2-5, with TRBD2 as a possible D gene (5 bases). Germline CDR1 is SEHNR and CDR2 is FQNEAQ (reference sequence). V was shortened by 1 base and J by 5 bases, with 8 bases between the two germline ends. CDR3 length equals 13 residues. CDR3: CASSLGGLETQYF. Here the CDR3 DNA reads TGTGCCAGCAGCTTAGGAGGGCTGGAGACCCAGTACTTC. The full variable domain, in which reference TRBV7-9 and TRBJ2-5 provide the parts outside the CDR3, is DTGVSQNPRHKITKRGQNVTFRCDPISEHNRLYWYRQTLGQGPEFLTYFQNEAQLEKSRLLSDRFSAERPKGSFSTLEIQRTEQGDSAMYLCASSLGGLETQYFGPGTRLLVL.

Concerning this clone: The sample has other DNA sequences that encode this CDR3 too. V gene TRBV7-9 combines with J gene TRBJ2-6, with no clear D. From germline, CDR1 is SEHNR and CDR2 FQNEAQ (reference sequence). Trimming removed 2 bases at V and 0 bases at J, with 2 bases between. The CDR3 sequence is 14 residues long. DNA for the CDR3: TGTGCCAGCAGCTTATCCTCTGGGGCCAACGTCCTGACTTTC. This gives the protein CASSLSSGANVLTF.

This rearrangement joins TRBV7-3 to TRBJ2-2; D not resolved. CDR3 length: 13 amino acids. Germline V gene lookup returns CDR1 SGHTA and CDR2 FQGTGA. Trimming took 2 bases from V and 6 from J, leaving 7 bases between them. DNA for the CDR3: TGTGCCAGCAGCTTACTAGGTGCCGGGGAGCTGTTTTTT. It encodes CASSLLGAGELFF. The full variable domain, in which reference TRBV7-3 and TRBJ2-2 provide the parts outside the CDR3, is GAGVSQTPSNKVTEKGKYVELRCDPISGHTALYWYRQSLGQGPEFLIYFQGTGAADDSGLPNDRFFAVRPEGSVSTLKIQRTERGDSAVYLCASSLLGAGELFFGEGSRLTVL.

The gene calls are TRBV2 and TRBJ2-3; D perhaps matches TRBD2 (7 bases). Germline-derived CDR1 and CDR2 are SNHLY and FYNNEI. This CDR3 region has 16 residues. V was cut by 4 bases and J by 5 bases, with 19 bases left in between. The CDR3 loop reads CASSAPAGAPGDTQYF. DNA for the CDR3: TGTGCCAGCAGTGCCCCCGCGGGGGCGCCGGGAGATACGCAGTATTTT.

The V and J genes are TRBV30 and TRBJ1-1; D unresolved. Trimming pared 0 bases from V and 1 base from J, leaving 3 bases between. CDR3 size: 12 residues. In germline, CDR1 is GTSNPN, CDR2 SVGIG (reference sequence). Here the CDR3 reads CAWSVGNTEAFF. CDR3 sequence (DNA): TGTGCCTGGAGTGTGGGGAACACTGAAGCTTTCTTT.